These 19 T cell receptor beta chains share one sample of origin, sequenced in a study of OX40 agonist ivuxolimab in advanced cancers. The assay was immunoSEQ multiplex PCR, and TCRdb's table has in-frame clones only and misses some. Here the sample spans 130,000 or so clones, about nine tenths being singletons. The input for sequencing was CD4+ or CD8+ T cells sorted from blood, taken in a trial of the OX40 agonist ivuxolimab. The source of these receptors is an adult with an advanced solid tumor such as melanoma, head and neck, liver or kidney cancer.

The chain employs TRBV28 and TRBJ2-5; 7 positions agree with TRBD2. Germline V lookup: CDR1 MDHEN, CDR2 SYDVKM. V shed 8 bases, J shed 1 base, and the junction held 4 bases outside the gene matches. CDR3 size: 13 residues. The CDR3 sequence: CASGLAAQETQYF. In DNA, the CDR3 is TGTGCCAGCGGTCTAGCGGCCCAAGAGACCCAGTACTTC.

The rearrangement joins TRBV19 to TRBJ2-1, with 10 bases matching TRBD2. The germline V gene encodes CDR1 LNHDA and CDR2 SQIVND (reference sequence). V lost 5 bases, J lost 5 bases, and 6 bases stayed unmatched. The CDR3 sequence is 15 residues long. The CDR3 protein is CASSPRTSGNNEQFF. The CDR3, as DNA: TGTGCCAGTAGTCCTAGGACTAGCGGCAACAATGAGCAGTTCTTC.

The V call is TRBV2, the J call TRBJ2-5, with no clear D. The germline V and J ends were trimmed by 7 bases and 3 bases, with 6 bases remaining between them. The CDR3 has 11 amino acids. Germline-derived CDR1 and CDR2 are SNHLY and FYNNEI. The CDR3 nucleotides are TGTGCCAGCACCGCGAAAGAGACCCAGTACTTC. Translated, it gives CASTAKETQYF.

The chain recombines TRBV11-2 with TRBJ1-1; 9 nucleotides agree with TRBD1. Germline V lookup: CDR1 SGHAT, CDR2 FQNNGV. This CDR3 is built from 14 residues. V shed 3 bases and J 4 bases; nucleotides not matched to a gene: 3. This CDR3 is CASSFRDRVTEAFF. In DNA, the CDR3 is TGTGCCAGCAGCTTCCGGGACAGGGTCACTGAAGCTTTCTTT.

The genes are TRBV7-3 and TRBJ2-3, with D possibly TRBD2 on 6 matching bases. The CDR3 contains 14 residues. The V end lost 3 bases, the J end lost 6 bases, and 13 bases lay between the germline ends. CDR1 SGHTA and CDR2 FQGTGA come from the germline V gene. The CDR3 spells CASSFGTLGDTQYF. The CDR3 bases are TGTGCCAGCAGCTTCGGGACTCTAGGGGATACGCAGTATTTT.

Details on this clone: Germline is not matched at one junction end, which may reflect a read error. The chain is built from TRBV25-1 and TRBJ2-2; a possible D gene is TRBD2 (6 bases). This CDR3 is built from 15 residues. Germline lookup yields CDR1 MGHDK and CDR2 SYGVNS. CDR3 region: CASSYGGSNTGELSF. CDR3 in DNA: TGTGCCAGCAGTTATGGAGGGTCGAACACCGGGGAGCTGTCTTTT.

The chain carries TRBV5-6 and TRBJ2-5; 8 positions match TRBD2. The CDR3 length is 15 residues. The germline CDR1 and CDR2 sequences are SGHDT and YYEEEE. Trimming at V came to 0 bases and at J to 5 bases, leaving 6 bases not matched to a gene. CDR3 bases: TGTGCCAGCAGCTTGGTGTCTAGCGGGCGCGAGACCCAGTACTTC. Translating it yields CASSLVSSGRETQYF.

The chain has TRBV2 and TRBJ1-1; 7 positions match TRBD1. The CDR3 spans 14 residues. The V segment lost 6 bases and the J segment 3 bases; nucleotides outside the gene matches: 7. Germline V gives CDR1 SNHLY, CDR2 FYNNEI. The DNA of the CDR3 is TGTGCCAGCAGCCCCCGACAGGGTTACACTGAAGCTTTCTTT. Translation gives CASSPRQGYTEAFF.

J is TRBJ1-1 and V is TRBV4-2; tentative D call: TRBD1 (5 bases). This CDR3 is 16 amino acids long. Germline CDR1 is LGHNA and CDR2 is YNFKEQ. V was shortened by 4 bases and J by 0 bases, with 15 bases between the two germline ends. The CDR3 loop reads CASSPSGAVLNTEAFF. The CDR3 region has the DNA TGTGCCAGCAGCCCAAGCGGGGCAGTCTTGAACACTGAAGCTTTCTTT.

The chain is built from TRBV19 and TRBJ2-3; 11 positions match TRBD2. Per germline, CDR1 LNHDA and CDR2 SQIVND (reference sequence). Unmatched junction bases numbered 5, after V lost 5 bases and J lost 4 bases. This CDR3 has 15 residues. CDR3 amino acids: CASSLLAGAPDTQYF. In nucleotides, the CDR3 is TGTGCCAGTAGTTTACTAGCGGGAGCCCCAGATACGCAGTATTTT.

This clone appeared a single time. The rearrangement links TRBV19 to TRBJ1-5; a weak D match, TRBD1 (6 bases). This CDR3 has 17 residues. Germline assignment: CDR1 LNHDA and CDR2 SQIVND (reference sequence). V was trimmed by 5 bases and J by 0 bases, leaving 17 bases between them. The CDR3 protein is CASSPWGTLYSNQPQHF. Written as DNA, the CDR3 is TGTGCCAGTAGTCCTTGGGGGACACTTTATAGCAATCAGCCCCAGCATTTT.

The gene calls are TRBV28 and TRBJ2-7; a weak D match, TRBD1 (5 bases). The CDR3 has 12 amino acids. V shed 2 bases and J shed 7 bases, with 9 bases lying between them. Germline values: CDR1 MDHEN, CDR2 SYDVKM. For the CDR3, the DNA is TGTGCCAGCAGTTTAAGGGGAAGGGAGCAGTACTTC. Protein sequence: CASSLRGREQYF.

The CDR3 loop is CASSLVAGTGELFF. Here the CDR3 DNA reads TGTGCCAGCAGTTTAGTCGCAGGGACCGGGGAGCTGTTTTTT. This chain uses TRBV28 with TRBJ2-2; a possible D gene is TRBD1 (5 bases). CDR1 and CDR2 (germline): MDHEN, SYDVKM. V was clipped by 2 bases and J by 5 bases, with 9 bases between them. This CDR3 has 14 residues. The complete variable domain, with remaining parts taken from reference TRBV28 and TRBJ2-2, reads DVKVTQSSRYLVKRTGEKVFLECVQDMDHENMFWYRQDPGLGLRLIYFSYDVKMKEKGDIPEGYSVSREKKERFSLILESASTNQTSMYLCASSLVAGTGELFFGEGSRLTVL.

J is TRBJ2-3 and V is TRBV10-3; D may be TRBD2 (5 bases). Trimming removed 4 bases at V and 2 bases at J, with 13 bases between. The CDR3 covers 15 residues. Germline V lookup: CDR1 ENHRY, CDR2 SYGVKD. In nucleotides, the CDR3 is TGTGCCATCAGTGGACGGGCGGGCACCACAGATACGCAGTATTTT. Translated: CAISGRAGTTDTQYF.

This chain uses TRBV28 with TRBJ2-7; D unclear. Trimming stripped 10 bases from V and 2 bases from J, with 15 bases between. CDR3 size: 13 residues. Per the germline V gene, CDR1 is MDHEN and CDR2 is SYDVKM. The CDR3 here is CAILGLHTYEQYF. The CDR3 region has the DNA TGTGCCATCCTCGGGCTTCATACCTACGAGCAGTACTTC.

The chain carries TRBV30 and TRBJ1-1; D remains unclear. V lost 0 bases and J lost 2, with 7 bases in between. Germline V gene data show CDR1 as GTSNPN and CDR2 as SVGIG (reference sequence). This CDR3 has 13 residues. CDR3 sequence (DNA): TGTGCCTGGAGTGTAATCGCCAACACTGAAGCTTTCTTT. It specifies CAWSVIANTEAFF.

This chain joins TRBV7-3 and TRBJ2-1, with 12 positions matching TRBD2. This CDR3 is 15 amino acids long. The junction had 1 base not matched to a gene; V was cut back by 0 bases and J by 7 bases. Germline CDR1 SGHTA, CDR2 FQGTGA. The CDR3 DNA sequence: TGTGCCAGCAGCTTAACTGGACTAGCGGGGAATGAGCAGTTCTTC. Residues: CASSLTGLAGNEQFF.

This clone has only one observation. The rearrangement joins TRBV25-1 to TRBJ2-2, with D maybe TRBD1 (7 bases). Germline CDR1 is MGHDK and CDR2 is SYGVNS. V lost 2 bases to trimming and J lost 5 bases, with 15 bases between them. CDR3 length equals 16 residues. The CDR3 DNA sequence: TGTGCCAGCAGTGAAAGCCGACAGGGAGGTACCGGGGAGCTGTTTTTT. Protein: CASSESRQGGTGELFF.

This chain links TRBV19 with TRBJ2-7; weak D call: TRBD1 (5 bases). Germline CDR1 LNHDA, CDR2 SQIVND (reference sequence). Trimming stripped 5 bases from V and 5 bases from J, with 10 bases between. The CDR3 has 12 residues. As DNA, the CDR3 is TGTGCCAGTAGTCCGCAGGGTAACGAGCAGTACTTC. Translated: CASSPQGNEQYF. The full variable domain, with the rest looked up from reference TRBV19 and TRBJ2-7, is DGGITQSPKYLFRKEGQNVTLSCEQNLNHDAMYWYRQDPGQGLRLIYYSQIVNDFQKGDIAEGYSVSREKKESFPLTVTSAQKNPTAFYLCASSPQGNEQYFGPGTRLTVT.